This TCR beta chain was sequenced for a study of PD-L1 blockade in urothelial cancer. Study-level information: Samples came from 3 weeks, at the second dose, and 6 weeks into treatment.

Germline assignment: CDR1 SNHLY and CDR2 FYNNEI. The CDR3 spans 15 residues. With 5 bases clipped from V and 3 bases from J, the junction kept 4 bases outside the gene matches. Only in-frame clones appear in the TCRdb table, and some are missing; sequencing was by immunoSEQ multiplex PCR. The repertoire holds approximately 32,000 clones, with roughly 88% as singletons. This clonotype was obtained from a man between 60 and 70 years old with urothelial cancer. The sample here was PBMCs, taken around atezolizumab (anti-PD-L1) treatment. The chain carries TRBV2 and TRBJ1-4; 9 nucleotides line up with TRBD1. The CDR3 nucleotides read TGTGCCAGCAGTAGACAGGGGGTATCTAATGAAAAACTGTTTTTT. It codes for CASSRQGVSNEKLFF.